This entry concerns a single T cell receptor beta chain. Its antigen remains unidentified. UMI-labeled 5' RACE yielded the TRB cDNA libraries. After re-calling the 5' RACE reads, TCRdb lists one entry per CDR3 protein, DNA absent. The listing records 120,000 to 150,000 distinct CDR3 sequences. This entry is derived from a study of CXCR3-negative and CXCR3-positive naive CD8 T cells. CDR1 and CDR2 from the germline V gene are DFQATT and SNEGSKA (reference sequence). This CDR3 is 15 amino acids long. General study points: Naive subsets were similarly diverse, while memory CD8+ repertoires were much less diverse. Comparison of naive cells showed more hydrophobic TRB CDR3s in CXCR3-positive than in CXCR3-negative naive cells.

J is TRBJ2-7 and V is TRBV20-1; TCRdb outputs TRBD1, but without DNA this stays unchecked. This TCR was sampled from a human donor in good health. Some clones in this sample may be carry-over from other donors' samples. Source material: naive CXCR3+ CD8+ T cells from blood. Subset denoted: CD45RO-CCR7+CD27+CD95- naive CD8+ T cells expressing CXCR3 (TNR3+). The CDR3 sequence: CSARVRDMSVYEQYF.